A single sample gave rise to the 5 T cell receptor beta chains below, sequenced in a study of T cells in Graves' hyperthyroidism and ophthalmopathy. RNA transcripts provided the source from which TCR beta CDR3 regions were amplified. The study used the HTBI primer set for a first-round RT-PCR of the TCR CDR3. TCRdb ran MiXCR on the multiplex PCR reads and lists one entry per CDR3 protein. The profile covers about 710,000 distinct CDR3 sequences, with roughly 15% appearing a single time and around 8% taken by the ten largest. The sequencing sample was made of blood. Receptors originate from a man younger than 35 with Graves' hyperthyroidism.

This clonotype came up a few times. The J gene is TRBJ1-5, the V gene TRBV19; 8 nucleotides align to TRBD1. CDR1 and CDR2 from the germline V gene are LNHDA and SQIVND (reference sequence). With 11 bases clipped from V and 1 base from J, the junction kept 7 bases outside the gene matches. The CDR3 consists of 14 residues. The CDR3 region has the DNA TGTGCCGGGGGACAGGTTGGGAGCAATCAGCCCCAGCATTTT. Residues: CAGGQVGSNQPQHF.

This clonotype was counted a few times. The genes are TRBV24-1 and TRBJ1-1; 11 bases agree with TRBD1. The CDR3 has 14 residues. After removal of 5 bases from V and 7 bases from J, the junction contained 5 bases not matched to a gene. The germline gives CDR1 KGHDR, CDR2 SFDVKD. DNA of the CDR3: TGTGCCACCAGTGGCCTGGGACAGGGGGTTGAAGCTTTCTTT. Protein: CATSGLGQGVEAFF.

V and J are TRBV4-3 and TRBJ2-2; D remains ambiguous. Germline V lookup: CDR1 LGHNA, CDR2 YSLEER. The V and J ends lost 0 bases and 6 bases respectively, with 11 bases between them. CDR3 length: 15 amino acids. The CDR3 spells CASSQDESLAGELFF. Here the CDR3 DNA reads TGCGCCAGCAGCCAAGATGAGAGTCTGGCCGGGGAGCTGTTTTTT.

The rearrangement uses TRBV7-6 and TRBJ2-2; 9 bases line up with TRBD2. Germline-derived CDR1 and CDR2 are SGHVS and FNYEAQ. The CDR3 consists of 17 residues. The ends lost 6 bases at V and 4 bases at J; junction bases unmatched: 12. DNA for the CDR3: TGTGCCAGCAGAGTTAGCGGGAGTACGTTGAGCACCGGGGAGCTGTTTTTT. Translation: CASRVSGSTLSTGELFF.

This clonotype was observed many times. V usage is TRBV5-1 and J usage is TRBJ2-7; TRBD2 aligns across 11 bases. The junction had 5 bases not matched to a gene; V was cut back by 4 bases and J by 2 bases. CDR1 SGHRS and CDR2 YFSETQ come from the germline V gene. This CDR3 is built from 15 residues. CDR3 sequence: CASSSGTSGAYEQYF. CDR3 nucleotides: TGCGCCAGCAGCAGCGGGACTAGCGGAGCCTACGAGCAGTACTTC.